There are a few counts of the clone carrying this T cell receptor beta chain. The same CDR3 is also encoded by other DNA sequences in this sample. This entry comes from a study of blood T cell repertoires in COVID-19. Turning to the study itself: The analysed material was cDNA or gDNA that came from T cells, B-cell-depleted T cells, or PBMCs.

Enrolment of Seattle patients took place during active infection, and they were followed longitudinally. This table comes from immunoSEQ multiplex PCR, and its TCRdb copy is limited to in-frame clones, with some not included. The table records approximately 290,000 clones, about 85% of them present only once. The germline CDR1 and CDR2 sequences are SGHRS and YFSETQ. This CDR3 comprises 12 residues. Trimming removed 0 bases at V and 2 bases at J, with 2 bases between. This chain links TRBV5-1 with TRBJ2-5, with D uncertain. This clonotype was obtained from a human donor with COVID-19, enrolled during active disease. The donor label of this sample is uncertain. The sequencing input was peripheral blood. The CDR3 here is CASSLAQETQYF. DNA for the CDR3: TGCGCCAGCAGCTTGGCTCAAGAGACCCAGTACTTC.